These T cell receptor beta chains were read from a single sample in a study of cytomegalovirus exposure and HLA in healthy donors. The repertoire was sequenced with immunoSEQ multiplex PCR; TCRdb's copy has only in-frame clones and lacks some. In the table there are some 160,000 clones, around 80% of which are singletons. The specimen sequenced was PBMCs. The receptors shown here come from a male donor in good health and CMV-seronegative. Both conserved end residues are part of each CDR3. Each record gives: CDR3 DNA, CDR3 protein, V gene, clone size, D gene, J gene. The D gene is left open where the match is weak. Some rows have no size entry. The others give once, few or many, or a class for an expanded clone.

CDR3nt: TGTGCCAGCAGTTTAAGGGGTTGGCAGGGAAACACCATATATTTT
CDR3aa: CASSLRGWQGNTIYF
v_gene: TRBV28
abundance: -
d_gene: -
j_gene: TRBJ1-3

CDR3nt: TGCGCCAGCAGCTTGGCTGGGACAGGGACAATTGAGCAGTTCTTC
CDR3aa: CASSLAGTGTIEQFF
v_gene: TRBV5-1
abundance: once
d_gene: TRBD1
j_gene: TRBJ2-1

CDR3nt: TGTGCCAGCAGCTTAACGTATCCGGACAGTGAAGCTTTCTTT
CDR3aa: CASSLTYPDSEAFF
v_gene: TRBV7-3
abundance: -
d_gene: -
j_gene: TRBJ1-1

CDR3nt: TGTGCCAGCAGTGCGGACAGCTCCTATAATTCACCCCTCCACTTT
CDR3aa: CASSADSSYNSPLHF
v_gene: TRBV25-1
abundance: -
d_gene: -
j_gene: TRBJ1-6

CDR3nt: TGTGCCAGCAGCTTATGGGGGGGCCCCGGGACTATAGGGGCTGGGTATGGCTACACCTTC
CDR3aa: CASSLWGGPGTIGAGYGYTF
v_gene: TRBV7-3
abundance: -
d_gene: -
j_gene: TRBJ1-2

CDR3nt: TGTGCCAGCAGTCCGACAGGGGGCTATGGCTACACCTTC
CDR3aa: CASSPTGGYGYTF
v_gene: TRBV28
abundance: -
d_gene: TRBD1
j_gene: TRBJ1-2

CDR3nt: TGCGCCAGCAGCTCCACTAGCACAGATACGCAGTATTTT
CDR3aa: CASSSTSTDTQYF
v_gene: TRBV5-1
abundance: few
d_gene: -
j_gene: TRBJ2-3

CDR3nt: TGTGCCAGCAGCCAAGACGACATCTCGGCCGGGGAGCTGTTTTTT
CDR3aa: CASSQDDISAGELFF
v_gene: TRBV4-2
abundance: -
d_gene: -
j_gene: TRBJ2-2

CDR3nt: TGTGCCACCAGCAGAGATCCCCCGAGGCAGAACACTGAAGCTTTCTTT
CDR3aa: CATSRDPPRQNTEAFF
v_gene: TRBV15
abundance: -
d_gene: -
j_gene: TRBJ1-1

CDR3nt: TGTGCCAGCTCACCACAGCAGGGGGCAACTGAAGCTTTCTTT
CDR3aa: CASSPQQGATEAFF
v_gene: TRBV18
abundance: once
d_gene: TRBD1
j_gene: TRBJ1-1

CDR3nt: TGTGCCAGCAGGCGACGGGACTTTTGGTCCTCCAAAAACATTCAGTACTTC
CDR3aa: CASRRRDFWSSKNIQYF
v_gene: TRBV28
abundance: -
d_gene: -
j_gene: TRBJ2-4

CDR3nt: TGTGCCAGCAAGAGAGCCCCGAGGGAAGCTGGGGAGCTGTTTTTT
CDR3aa: CASKRAPREAGELFF
v_gene: TRBV6-4
abundance: -
d_gene: -
j_gene: TRBJ2-2

CDR3nt: TGTGCCAGCAGTTTATTGGCGGAGACTAGGAACACCATATATTTT
CDR3aa: CASSLLAETRNTIYF
v_gene: TRBV28
abundance: -
d_gene: -
j_gene: TRBJ1-3

CDR3nt: TGTGCCAGCAGCCTAGGTTGGAGCACTGAAGCTTTCTTT
CDR3aa: CASSLGWSTEAFF
v_gene: TRBV6-1
abundance: once
d_gene: -
j_gene: TRBJ1-1

CDR3nt: TGTGCCAGCAGCCTCGGGGGGCTTGCGTTAACAGATACGCAGTATTTT
CDR3aa: CASSLGGLALTDTQYF
v_gene: TRBV7-3
abundance: -
d_gene: -
j_gene: TRBJ2-3

CDR3nt: TGTGCCAGCAGGGGCTCCCGACAGGTTCGACTTTACAATGAGCAGTTCTTC
CDR3aa: CASRGSRQVRLYNEQFF
v_gene: TRBV2
abundance: -
d_gene: -
j_gene: TRBJ2-1

CDR3nt: TGCAGTGGCCGGTCCTCCTACGAGCAGTACTTC
CDR3aa: CSGRSSYEQYF
v_gene: TRBV20-1
abundance: -
d_gene: -
j_gene: TRBJ2-7

CDR3nt: TGCGCCAGCAGCATACAGGGCTGGAACACCGGGGAGCTGTTTTTT
CDR3aa: CASSIQGWNTGELFF
v_gene: TRBV5-1
abundance: few
d_gene: -
j_gene: TRBJ2-2

CDR3nt: TGCAGCGTCTCACTAGCGGGAAGGTTGGAGACCCAGTACTTC
CDR3aa: CSVSLAGRLETQYF
v_gene: TRBV29-1
abundance: -
d_gene: TRBD2
j_gene: TRBJ2-5

CDR3nt: TGTGCCAGCAGCTCTACCCGACAGGGGACCAAAAACATTCAGTACTTC
CDR3aa: CASSSTRQGTKNIQYF
v_gene: TRBV5-4
abundance: few
d_gene: TRBD1
j_gene: TRBJ2-4

CDR3nt: TGTGCCAGCAGCCGGGACAGGCGAACCTATGGCTACACCTTC
CDR3aa: CASSRDRRTYGYTF
v_gene: TRBV7-2
abundance: -
d_gene: TRBD1
j_gene: TRBJ1-2